This TCR beta chain was identified during a study of blood T cells in healthy people across ages. Alongside a J-beta primer mix, a sample-barcoded 5' primer served in a second PCR lasting 7 to 11 cycles. TCRdb fed the 5' RACE reads into MiXCR, producing one record per CDR3 protein. The profile shows approximately 320,000 distinct CDR3 sequences, 25% to 30% of them singletons. The sequence was collected from a woman in her 70s in good health. The specimen was blood.

The CDR3 region is CASGGSGDQPQHF. CDR3 nucleotides: TGTGCCAGCGGCGGATCGGGGGATCAGCCCCAGCATTTT. The chain joins TRBV9 to TRBJ1-5; D possibly corresponds to TRBD1 (5 bases). The CDR3 totals 13 residues. V lost 7 bases to trimming and J lost 5 bases, with 13 bases between them. Germline V gene lookup returns CDR1 SGDLS and CDR2 YYNGEE.